This section outlines one T cell receptor (beta chain) sequence together with its context. Sequence at one end of the junction differs from germline and may be a read error. These data belong to a study of blood T cell repertoires in COVID-19. Only in-frame clones appear in the TCRdb table, and some are missing; sequencing was by immunoSEQ multiplex PCR. The sample records 180,000 or so clones, roughly three quarters being singletons. This receptor was obtained from a man aged 60 to 75 who had been exposed to COVID-19. Source material: PBMCs or T cells enriched from blood (not recorded which).

CDR3 bases: TGCAGCGTGGAACCGACTAGCAAAGATACGCAGTATTTT. Its translation is CSVEPTSKDTQYF. J is TRBJ2-3 and V is TRBV29-1; TRBD2 aligns across 7 bases. The CDR3 runs to 13 residues. Germline CDR1 reads SQVTM; CDR2 reads ANQGSEA.